These T cell receptor beta chains were read from a single sample in a study of T-cell memory formation after mild COVID-19. Using its own MiXCR run on the 5' RACE reads, TCRdb lists one record per CDR3 protein. The top ten clones hold approximately 14% of a sample with 100,000 to 150,000 distinct CDR3 sequences, 15% to 20% of them seen once. Specimen: PBMCs or a T cell subset sorted from them (not recorded which). The receptors stem from an adult woman who had mild COVID-19 (a few samples of this study predate the infection). Cell type and time point are not known. Each CDR3 is given with its conserved first and last residue. A D gene is named only where the DNA matches it firmly. A clone size is listed for some rows: how often the clone was seen (once, few, many), or a class if it is expanded.

V gene,clone size,D gene,J gene,CDR3 DNA,CDR3 protein
TRBV11-2,.,.,TRBJ2-7,TGTGCCAGCAGCTTCGATGCTTTCGCCTTCGACGGCGAGCAGTACTTC,CASSFDAFAFDGEQYF
TRBV12-3/TRBV12-4,.,TRBD2,TRBJ2-3,TGTGCCAGCAGTACCCTTGCGGGGGTGGATACGCAGTATTTT,CASSTLAGVDTQYF
TRBV7-6,.,.,TRBJ1-1,TGTGCCAGCAGCCGTCCGTATAGGGGTAACACTGAAGCTTTCTTT,CASSRPYRGNTEAFF
TRBV12-3/TRBV12-4,.,.,TRBJ2-3,TGTGCCAGCAGTTCCCAGGGGATAGGCACAGATACGCAGTATTTT,CASSSQGIGTDTQYF
TRBV12-3/TRBV12-4,.,.,TRBJ2-1,TGTGCCAGCAGTTTGGACAATTATGAGCAGTTCTTC,CASSLDNYEQFF
TRBV19,.,TRBD2,TRBJ2-2,TGTGCCAGTAGTATGGGACTAGCGGGAGTTCGCGGGGAGCTGTTTTTT,CASSMGLAGVRGELFF
TRBV9,.,.,TRBJ1-4,TGTGCCAGCAGCGTTAGCGGACAGCCAACTAATGAAAAACTGTTTTTT,CASSVSGQPTNEKLFF
TRBV29-1,many,TRBD2,TRBJ2-1,TGCAGCGTTCCGACCCCGGCGGGCGGGAGGTCCTACAATGAGCAGTTCTTC,CSVPTPAGGRSYNEQFF
TRBV5-1,.,TRBD1,TRBJ1-2,TGCGCCAGCAGCCCGTGGACAGGCTATGGCTACACCTTC,CASSPWTGYGYTF
TRBV6-4,.,TRBD2,TRBJ2-3,TGTGCCAGCAGTGAGGCGGGAGACGCAGATACGCAGTATTTT,CASSEAGDADTQYF
TRBV27,few,.,TRBJ2-1,TGTGCCAGCAGTTCTCCCCTGAGACAATCCTACAATGAGCAGTTCTTC,CASSSPLRQSYNEQFF
TRBV12-3/TRBV12-4,few,.,TRBJ2-2,TGTGCCAGCAGTTTAGAAGCGGGTTACACCGGGGAGCTGTTTTTT,CASSLEAGYTGELFF
TRBV7-9,few,TRBD1,TRBJ2-3,TGTGCCAGCAGCCCCGAGACAGGGACGACGCAGTATTTT,CASSPETGTTQYF
TRBV5-1,few,.,TRBJ1-1,TGCGCCAGCAGCTTGTCGGGGCAGCTTAACACTGAAGCTTTCTTT,CASSLSGQLNTEAFF
TRBV5-1,.,.,TRBJ2-2,TGCGCCAGCAGCTTGGAGACAGGTAGCACCGGGGAGCTGTTTTTT,CASSLETGSTGELFF
TRBV9,few,.,TRBJ2-2,TGTGCCAGCAGGCGTAACGCGGGGACCGGGGAGCTGTTTTTT,CASRRNAGTGELFF
TRBV29-1,few,.,TRBJ2-1,TGCAGCGGAGGGTACAATGAGCAGTTCTTC,CSGGYNEQFF
TRBV5-1,few,.,TRBJ1-4,TGCGCCAGCAGAATACAGTCAACTAATGAAAAACTGTTTTTT,CASRIQSTNEKLFF
TRBV10-3,many,TRBD1,TRBJ2-1,TGTGCCATCAGTGAGCCGGACAGGGGCATTTGGGAGCAGTTCTTC,CAISEPDRGIWEQFF
TRBV6-1,few,TRBD2,TRBJ2-7,TGTGCCAGCAGGGGCGGGAGCACCTACGAGCAGTACTTC,CASRGGSTYEQYF
TRBV3-1,few,.,TRBJ1-3,TGTGCCAGCAGCCGGGACGGTGTAAGCTCTGGAAACACCATATATTTT,CASSRDGVSSGNTIYF
TRBV20-1,once,TRBD1,TRBJ1-3,TGCAGTGTCCTGACAGGGAACGGAAACACCATATATTTT,CSVLTGNGNTIYF
TRBV2,few,.,TRBJ2-1,TGTGCCAGCAGTGAAGGGGAGCCGCCTTACAATGAGCAGTTCTTC,CASSEGEPPYNEQFF
TRBV9,few,.,TRBJ1-2,TGTGCCAGCAGCGCGAATCGGGAGCTGGCGTATGGCTACACCTTC,CASSANRELAYGYTF
TRBV6-5,.,.,TRBJ2-3,TGTGCCAGTTCAGGAAATTCACAGAATACGCAGTATTTT,CASSGNSQNTQYF
TRBV9,many,.,TRBJ2-1,TGTGCCAGCAGCCCGGGGCTAGTTAGTTCCCGCTCCTACAATGAGCAGTTCTTC,CASSPGLVSSRSYNEQFF